Presented here are 6 T cell receptor beta chains from one specimen sequenced in a study of early T cells in non-severe SARS-CoV-2 infection. Each CDR3 protein gets one entry after TCRdb re-called the 5' RACE reads with MiXCR. The sample lists approximately 34,000 distinct CDR3 sequences; roughly 5.4% were seen once. The sample in question was whole blood, obtained at baseline. These receptor sequences come from an adult who was a healthcare worker with PCR-confirmed SARS-CoV-2 infection or an uninfected control (not recorded which).

In this sample, this clonotype turned up many times. The chain combines TRBV20-1 with TRBJ1-5; a weak D match, TRBD1 (6 bases). Germline loops: CDR1 DFQATT, CDR2 SNEGSKA (reference sequence). The length of the CDR3 is 18 residues. With 3 bases removed from V and 2 bases from J, the gap between germline ends came to 23 bases. The CDR3 coding sequence is TGCAGTGCTAGTTTCCCAGGGGAGGGCGGCTATGGCAATCAGCCCCAGCATTTT. Encoded protein: CSASFPGEGGYGNQPQHF.

CDR3 sequence (DNA): TGCGCCAGCAGCGGATCGACAGGGGCGCTCTCCTACGAGCAGTACTTC. Its translation is CASSGSTGALSYEQYF. This chain links TRBV5-1 with TRBJ2-7, with 8 bases matching TRBD1. The CDR3 is 16 residues long. Germline CDR1 is SGHRS and CDR2 is YFSETQ. The ends lost 4 bases at V and 0 bases at J; junction bases unmatched: 9.

This clonotype was counted between two and nine times. The chain joins TRBV25-1 to TRBJ1-2; 7 bases are a match to TRBD1. The junction had 10 bases not matched to a gene; V was cut back by 2 bases and J by 7 bases. Germline V gene sequence: CDR1 MGHDK, CDR2 SYGVNS. The CDR3 spans 15 residues. In nucleotides, the CDR3 is TGTGCCAGCAGTGAACCCGGACAGGCCCCCGGTGGCTACACCTTC. It codes for CASSEPGQAPGGYTF.

This clonotype appeared many times. Here the CDR3 DNA reads TGTGCCAGCAGCTTAGCGCAGAAGGTGGAAGGCTACACCTTC. Translation gives CASSLAQKVEGYTF. The rearrangement links TRBV7-2 to TRBJ1-2; D unresolved. Trimming took 0 bases from V and 8 from J, leaving 13 bases between them. The CDR3 covers 14 residues. Germline CDR1 is SGHTA and CDR2 is FQGNSA. Complete variable domain (other parts from reference TRBV7-2 and TRBJ1-2): GAGVSQSPSNKVTEKGKDVELRCDPISGHTALYWYRQSLGQGLEFLIYFQGNSAPDKSGLPSDRFSAERTGGSVSTLTIQRTQQEDSAVYLCASSLAQKVEGYTFGSGTRLTVV.

This clonotype was counted ten times or more. The rearrangement links TRBV6-5 to TRBJ1-1; D ambiguous. CDR1 is MNHEY and CDR2 is SVGAGI in the germline V gene. The CDR3 is made up of 14 amino acids. Deletions cut 2 bases from V and 1 base from J, with 8 bases between. In DNA form, the CDR3 reads TGTGCCAGCAGTTACGTCTCGGGGAACACTGAAGCTTTCTTT. Its protein product is CASSYVSGNTEAFF.

This clonotype has ten or more counts. The rearrangement uses TRBV12-3 or TRBV12-4 and TRBJ2-1, with a tentative D call TRBD2 (6 bases). V lost 4 bases and J 5 bases, leaving 21 bases between the germline ends. This CDR3 has 17 amino acids. CDR3 nucleotide sequence: TGTGCCAGCAGTTGGGACCGAGGGAGGTGGCGCGACAATGAGCAGTTCTTC. Translated: CASSWDRGRWRDNEQFF.